What follows are 28 T cell receptor beta chains derived from one specimen sequenced in a study of low-dose radiotherapy and immunotherapy resistance in tumors. Alpha- and beta-chain coverage of first-strand cDNA came from TRAV- and TRBV-specific primers. TCR amplification ran 20 PCR cycles using constant-region and V-primer adapter primers. One entry per CDR3 protein, called by TCRdb with MiXCR from the reads. Here the sample spans some 38,000 distinct CDR3 sequences, about 20% being singletons. As to time point: after trial treatment. As to treatment: LDRT plus nivolumab, ipilimumab, low-dose cyclophosphamide and aspirin (RACIN trial). Source: PBMCs, taken after low-dose radiotherapy plus immunotherapy. Every receptor here comes from a female donor with ovarian cancer.

This clonotype was detected ten times or more. The gene calls are TRBV6-5 and TRBJ2-1, with a weak D call TRBD2 (5 bases). CDR1 and CDR2 from the germline V gene are MNHEY and SVGAGI. This CDR3 region has 15 residues. Trimming removed 7 bases from V and 4 bases from J, with 17 bases in between. Here the CDR3 DNA reads TGTGCCAGCACCAAAGGCCAGCGGACGTACAATGAGCAGTTCTTC. Protein: CASTKGQRTYNEQFF.

The chain joins TRBV27 to TRBJ2-3; the D is unclear. The V gene lost 0 bases and the J gene lost 1 base, with 8 bases spanning the gap. The germline V gene has CDR1 MNHEY and CDR2 SMNVEV (reference sequence). The CDR3 spans 15 residues. CDR3 bases: TGTGCCAGCAGTTTATCGATAAAAGGCACAGATACGCAGTATTTT. This encodes CASSLSIKGTDTQYF.

This clonotype has at least ten counts. This chain connects TRBV3-1 to TRBJ2-2; either TRBD1 or TRBD2 may supply D (5 bases each). Deletions cut 4 bases from V and 2 bases from J, with 8 bases between. This CDR3 comprises 14 residues. CDR1 and CDR2 (germline): LGHDT, YNNKEL (reference sequence). The CDR3 DNA reads TGTGCCAGCAGCCTCTGGGACAACACCGGGGAGCTGTTTTTT. Translation gives CASSLWDNTGELFF.

This clonotype was detected many times. The rearrangement uses TRBV29-1 and TRBJ1-4; D gene ambiguous. The CDR3 runs 14 residues. The germline CDR1 and CDR2 sequences are SQVTM and ANQGSEA. The V gene lost 6 bases and the J gene lost 2 bases, with 13 bases spanning the gap. CDR3: CSVTLRVTNEKLFF. The DNA for the CDR3 is TGCAGCGTGACCCTGCGTGTGACTAATGAAAAACTGTTTTTT.

This clonotype was recorded many times. The chain has TRBV12-3 or TRBV12-4 and TRBJ2-1; the match to TRBD2 covers 12 bases. The CDR3 totals 15 residues. V trimming: 4 bases; J trimming: 6 bases; junction bases outside the gene matches: 4. The CDR3 DNA sequence: TGTGCCAGCAGTTCCGGACTAGCGGGAAGCAATGAGCAGTTCTTC. Translated, it gives CASSSGLAGSNEQFF.

By its share, this clonotype is medium-sized. The CDR3 here is CASSQGPTPPYF. The CDR3 DNA follows: TGTGCCAGCAGCCAAGGCCCGACGCCACCGTACTTC. The rearrangement joins TRBV3-1 to TRBJ2-7; D remains ambiguous. CDR1 is LGHDT, CDR2 YNNKEL, per germline (reference sequence). The V gene lost 1 base and the J gene lost 12 bases, with 13 bases spanning the gap. This CDR3 comprises 12 residues.

In this sample, this clonotype turned up many times. The rearrangement uses TRBV4-1 and TRBJ1-5, with 8 bases matching TRBD1. This CDR3 has 16 amino acids. V trimming: 2 bases; J trimming: 5 bases; junction bases outside the gene matches: 8. Per the germline V gene, CDR1 is MGHRA and CDR2 is YSYEKL. The CDR3 DNA follows: TGCGCCAGCAGCCAAATATCATCAGGGGGCGATCAGCCCCAGCATTTT. Translating it yields CASSQISSGGDQPQHF.

This clonotype was found many times. The V gene is TRBV6-5, the J gene TRBJ1-1; D perhaps matches TRBD1 (6 bases). Looked up from germline, CDR1 is MNHEY and CDR2 is SVGAGI. V dropped 6 bases and J dropped 5 bases, with 13 bases sitting between them. The CDR3 has 13 amino acids. The CDR3 reads CASSLRGGTEAFF. As DNA, the CDR3 is TGTGCCAGCAGCCTCAGGGGAGGGACTGAAGCTTTCTTT.

V and J are TRBV20-1 and TRBJ2-3; the match to TRBD2 covers 13 bases. This CDR3 spans 15 amino acids. Trimming cost V 3 bases and J 6 bases; bases outside gene matches: 6. From germline, CDR1 is DFQATT and CDR2 SNEGSKA (reference sequence). The CDR3 loop is CSASGTSGTLDTQYF. The CDR3 DNA reads as TGCAGTGCTAGTGGGACTAGCGGGACCTTGGATACGCAGTATTTT.

This clonotype has ten or more counts. The rearrangement uses TRBV20-1 and TRBJ1-3, with 7 bases lining up with TRBD1. The length of the CDR3 is 15 residues. V shed 0 bases and J 1 base; nucleotides not matched to a gene: 3. The V gene's germline CDR1 is DFQATT and CDR2 SNEGSKA (reference sequence). Here the CDR3 DNA reads TGCAGTGCTAGAGACCCGACAGGGTCTGGAAACACCATATATTTT. Translation: CSARDPTGSGNTIYF.

This clonotype was seen more than once but under ten times. CDR3 protein: CASSVDVGNTQYF. CDR3 sequence (DNA): TGTGCCAGCAGCGTAGATGTAGGGAATACGCAGTATTTT. The chain employs TRBV9 and TRBJ2-3; D call uncertain. V was clipped by 0 bases and J by 7 bases, with 9 bases between them. Germline V lookup: CDR1 SGDLS, CDR2 YYNGEE. The CDR3 extends over 13 amino acids.

This clonotype was detected ten times or more. The rearrangement links TRBV5-5 to TRBJ2-4, with D uncertain. Trimming stripped 0 bases from V and 6 bases from J, with 7 bases between. The CDR3 is made up of 13 amino acids. Germline V gene data show CDR1 as SGHKS and CDR2 as YYEKEE (reference sequence). The CDR3 DNA is TGTGCCAGCAGCTTGGACTGGCTAAACATTCAGTACTTC. Amino acid sequence: CASSLDWLNIQYF.

This clonotype has ten or more counts. The chain combines TRBV6-5 with TRBJ2-3; 10 positions match TRBD1. Germline V gene sequence: CDR1 MNHEY, CDR2 SVGAGI. Trimming took 2 bases from V and 1 from J; bases not matched to a gene: 12. The CDR3 covers 19 residues. CDR3: CASSYDGTGAAGGTDTQYF. The CDR3 bases are TGTGCCAGCAGTTACGACGGGACAGGGGCCGCTGGGGGCACAGATACGCAGTATTTT.

Concerning this clonotype itself: A much larger clone sits a single nucleotide away, making a read error possible. V gene TRBV7-6 combines with J gene TRBJ2-7, with D perhaps matching TRBD2 (5 bases). Trimming cost V 5 bases and J 3 bases, with 11 bases left between them. The CDR3 length is 13 residues. Looked up from germline, CDR1 is SGHVS and CDR2 is FNYEAQ. CDR3 region: CASSLGISYEQYF. As DNA, the CDR3 is TGTGCCAGCAGCCTCGGGATCAGCTACGAGCAGTACTTC.

This clonotype appeared many times. The gene calls are TRBV10-2 and TRBJ1-1; D possibly corresponds to TRBD1 (5 bases). The CDR3 extends over 14 amino acids. CDR1 is WSHSY, CDR2 SAAADI, per germline. Trimming took 5 bases from V and 3 from J, leaving 13 bases between them. CDR3 amino acids: CASSRWGEDTEAFF. The CDR3 nucleotides read TGCGCCAGCAGTAGGTGGGGGGAGGACACTGAAGCTTTCTTT.

This clonotype was seen at least ten times. J is TRBJ2-5 and V is TRBV9; D unresolved. CDR3 length: 13 residues. Per germline, CDR1 SGDLS and CDR2 YYNGEE. V was clipped by 4 bases and J by 5 bases, with 12 bases between them. CDR3 DNA: TGTGCCAGCAGCCCCCCCGGGTTCGAGACCCAGTACTTC. Its translation: CASSPPGFETQYF.

This clonotype was found many times. The chain uses TRBV20-1 and TRBJ2-3; D remains unclear. V was trimmed by 6 bases and J by 1 base, leaving 17 bases between them. Germline loops: CDR1 DFQATT, CDR2 SNEGSKA (reference sequence). The CDR3 length is 15 residues. The DNA of the CDR3 is TGCAGTGCAAATTCCTGGGGTCAGGGCACAGATACGCAGTATTTT. Translation gives CSANSWGQGTDTQYF.

This clonotype was observed at least ten times. The rearrangement links TRBV9 to TRBJ2-1; 8 bases fit TRBD2. The V segment lost 4 bases and the J segment 2 bases; nucleotides outside the gene matches: 17. The CDR3 sequence is 19 residues long. Germline V gene lookup returns CDR1 SGDLS and CDR2 YYNGEE. The chain's CDR3 is CASSPTLTGTRVTYNEQFF. Here the CDR3 DNA reads TGTGCCAGCAGCCCAACGTTAACCGGGACTAGGGTCACCTACAATGAGCAGTTCTTC.

Ten or more counts support this clonotype. The chain recombines TRBV6-2 or TRBV6-3 with TRBJ1-1; D is ambiguous. Germline CDR1 and CDR2: MNHEY and SVGEGT. V shed 5 bases and J shed 0 bases, with 4 bases lying between them. This CDR3 is 12 amino acids long. DNA for the CDR3: TGTGCCAGCAGTAGGTTGAACACTGAAGCTTTCTTT. This sequence encodes CASSRLNTEAFF.

In its sample, this clonotype was seen a few times. DNA of the CDR3: TGTGCCAGCAGCTCGACAGGTTTGGTGAACACCGGGGAGCTGTTTTTT. It specifies CASSSTGLVNTGELFF. The rearrangement joins TRBV7-2 to TRBJ2-2; possible D gene TRBD1, 6 bases. The CDR3 contains 16 residues. V was pared by 4 bases and J by 1 base, with 13 bases between. Per the germline V gene, CDR1 is SGHTA and CDR2 is FQGNSA.

V is TRBV28 and J is TRBJ2-7; no definite D call. The V end was cut by 9 bases, the J end by 6 bases, with 21 bases between. CDR3 length equals 14 residues. Germline V gives CDR1 MDHEN, CDR2 SYDVKM. CDR3 loop: CASSPRDSNFEQYF. As DNA, the CDR3 is TGTGCCAGTAGCCCCAGAGATTCAAACTTCGAGCAGTACTTC.

There are many counts of this clonotype. The chain couples TRBV10-3 to TRBJ2-7, with 7 bases identical to TRBD1. The junction had 6 bases not matched to a gene; V was cut back by 5 bases and J by 2 bases. Germline CDR1 is ENHRY and CDR2 is SYGVKD. The CDR3 is made up of 14 amino acids. In nucleotides, the CDR3 is TGTGCCATCAGTACCGGGACAGTCACCTACGAGCAGTACTTC. Translating gives CAISTGTVTYEQYF.

A remark on this clonotype: A far larger clone is a single base away, which makes a read error likely. The rearrangement links TRBV29-1 to TRBJ2-4; TRBD1 matches 7 bases. Germline CDR1 and CDR2: SQVTM and ANQGSEA. The CDR3 is 16 residues long. V lost 6 bases and J lost 13; bases outside the gene matches: 24. The CDR3 loop reads CSVAQIQGISYNEQYF. The CDR3 DNA reads as TGCAGCGTCGCCCAGATACAGGGGATCTCCTACAATGAGCAGTACTTC.

The chain employs TRBV28 and TRBJ2-7; D is possibly TRBD2 (6 bases). Per germline, CDR1 MDHEN and CDR2 SYDVKM. The CDR3 has 9 residues. The CDR3: CAGGGEQYF. The CDR3 DNA sequence: TGTGCGGGGGGAGGCGAGCAGTACTTC.

In this sample, this clonotype turned up many times. The chain joins TRBV5-6 to TRBJ1-1, with D possibly TRBD1 on 6 matching bases. Trimming removed 5 bases at V and 4 bases at J, with 15 bases between. This CDR3 has 14 amino acids. CDR1 and CDR2 (germline): SGHDT, YYEEEE. CDR3 residues: CASRIQGLGTEAFF. In nucleotides, the CDR3 is TGTGCCAGCAGGATACAGGGATTAGGCACTGAAGCTTTCTTT.

This clonotype was seen repeatedly, ten times or more. The V call is TRBV18, the J call TRBJ2-2, with D possibly TRBD1 on 6 matching bases. V was pared by 6 bases and J by 10 bases, with 21 bases between. The germline gives CDR1 KGHSH, CDR2 LQKENI. The CDR3 runs to 15 residues. The CDR3 bases are TGTGCCAGCTCTCCTCCCAGGGGACGTTCAATGGAGCTGTTTTTT. Residues: CASSPPRGRSMELFF.

This clonotype has ten or more counts. The genes are TRBV29-1 and TRBJ2-1; D not resolved. In germline, CDR1 is SQVTM, CDR2 ANQGSEA. The V end was cut by 3 bases, the J end by 0 bases, with 9 bases between. This CDR3 has 14 amino acids. CDR3 protein: CSVDPTSSYNEQFF. The DNA for the CDR3 is TGCAGCGTTGACCCTACGAGCTCCTACAATGAGCAGTTCTTC.

The chain links TRBV6-6 to TRBJ1-1, with D tentatively TRBD1 (5 bases). Trimming took 4 bases from V and 4 from J, leaving 16 bases between them. The CDR3 is 15 residues long. The germline V gene has CDR1 MNHNY and CDR2 SVGAGI (reference sequence). The CDR3 spells CASSSHDSPSTEAFF. CDR3 bases: TGTGCCAGCAGTTCCCATGACAGCCCCTCCACTGAAGCTTTCTTT.